This T cell receptor beta chain was sequenced for a study of memory CD4+ T cells and cytomegalovirus serostatus. Study as a whole: Healthy Belgian adult donors included fewer than 10 CMV-positive and some 25 CMV-negative people. Study conclusions and caveats: The CMV-associated TCR signature appears largely within the CD4+ memory repertoire. CD4+ memory repertoires contained about 40% of the roughly 160 reported CMV TCRbeta sequences.

Points on this clone: The antigen is undetermined.

Source study methods: After removing out-of-frame reads, around 2 million distinct TCRbeta sequences remained. Only in-frame clones appear in the TCRdb table, and some are missing; sequencing was by immunoSEQ multiplex PCR. V and J calls and clone size are copied from that table; D and trimming were computed from the DNA. The data show some 26,000 clones, over 70% seen once. The sort gate was single viable CD3+CD4+CD8-CD45RO+ cells for memory CD4+ T cells. Trimming shortened V by 5 bases and J by 0 bases, and 10 bases separated the two germline ends. The CDR3 consists of 14 residues. Germline V CDR1 and CDR2: MNHNS, SASEGT.

The V call is TRBV6-1, the J call TRBJ1-1; no reliable D call. The TCR was taken from an adult in good health and CMV-seronegative. What was sequenced was memory CD4+ T cells from blood. The CDR3 region has the DNA TGTGCCAGCAGTCTGACAAATATGAACACTGAAGCTTTCTTT. It is translated as CASSLTNMNTEAFF.